This T cell receptor beta chain was found in a study of identical twins. Trimming stripped 3 bases from V and 9 bases from J, with 9 bases between. Germline CDR1 reads LNHDA; CDR2 reads SQIVND (reference sequence). CDR3 length: 12 residues. Carrying unique molecular identifiers, the cDNA also gained a universal primer site through template switching. TCRdb ran MiXCR on the 5' RACE reads and lists one entry per CDR3 protein. The data contain about 240,000 distinct CDR3 sequences, more than 9% of them singletons. The material sequenced was memory T cells sorted from blood. The source of this sequence is a man aged 50-59 years in good health. This chain uses TRBV19 with TRBJ1-5; D is unclear. The CDR3 region has the DNA TGTGCCAGTAGTATCATTCAGTGGCCCCAGCATTTT. Translation: CASSIIQWPQHF.